A selection of T cell receptor beta chains follows, all from one sample in a study of cytomegalovirus exposure and HLA in healthy donors. Measured with immunoSEQ multiplex PCR; TCRdb has only the in-frame clones, and not every one. The top ten hold around 1.7% of the sample, which has about 110,000 clones, approximately 90% seen once. The sequencing input was PBMCs. The receptors shown here come from a woman aged 18-35 years in good health and CMV-seropositive. Each CDR3 is given with its conserved first and last residue. Each record gives: J gene, clone size, D gene, V gene, CDR3 DNA, CDR3 protein. The D gene is left open where the match is weak. Clone size is stated in some rows and not others, as once, few, many or a class when expanded.

j_gene: TRBJ1-1
abundance: NA
d_gene: TRBD1
v_gene: TRBV7-9
CDR3nt: TGTGCCAGCAGCTTAGACCGGGACAGGGTAAACACTGAAGCTTTCTTT
CDR3aa: CASSLDRDRVNTEAFF

j_gene: TRBJ1-4
abundance: NA
d_gene: NA
v_gene: TRBV4-3
CDR3nt: TGCGCCAGCAGCCAAGAAAAGGGGGAAAAACTGTTTTTT
CDR3aa: CASSQEKGEKLFF

j_gene: TRBJ2-7
abundance: NA
d_gene: TRBD2
v_gene: TRBV7-9
CDR3nt: TGTGCCAGCAGCTTAGCGGCTAGCGGGGGGCTCGAGCAGTACTTC
CDR3aa: CASSLAASGGLEQYF

j_gene: TRBJ2-2
abundance: NA
d_gene: TRBD1
v_gene: TRBV28
CDR3nt: TGTGCCACCTCTGTTTACAGGGGAAACACCGGGGAGCTGTTTTTT
CDR3aa: CATSVYRGNTGELFF

j_gene: TRBJ1-3
abundance: NA
d_gene: NA
v_gene: TRBV7-2
CDR3nt: TGTGCCAGCAGCTCAGGATTAACTGGAAACACCATATATTTT
CDR3aa: CASSSGLTGNTIYF

j_gene: TRBJ2-7
abundance: NA
d_gene: TRBD2
v_gene: TRBV19
CDR3nt: TGTGCCAGTAGTGCCGGGACTAGCTACGAGCAGTACTTC
CDR3aa: CASSAGTSYEQYF

j_gene: TRBJ1-5
abundance: NA
d_gene: TRBD1
v_gene: TRBV28
CDR3nt: TGTGCCAGCAGTTTAAGCGAGACAGGGTGGCAAACATCCCAGCATTTT
CDR3aa: CASSLSETGWQTSQHF

j_gene: TRBJ2-5
abundance: NA
d_gene: NA
v_gene: TRBV29-1
CDR3nt: TGCAGCGTTGAGCCTGGGGCTGGGGAAGAGACCCAGTACTTC
CDR3aa: CSVEPGAGEETQYF

j_gene: TRBJ2-3
abundance: NA
d_gene: NA
v_gene: TRBV9
CDR3nt: TGTGCCAGCAGCGTAGGGCAACCCACAGATACGCAGTATTTT
CDR3aa: CASSVGQPTDTQYF

j_gene: TRBJ2-7
abundance: NA
d_gene: NA
v_gene: TRBV2
CDR3nt: TGTGCCAGCAGTGAGGGGCAGGGCTTCAACGAGCAGTACTTC
CDR3aa: CASSEGQGFNEQYF

j_gene: TRBJ2-3
abundance: NA
d_gene: TRBD1
v_gene: TRBV15
CDR3nt: TGTGCCACCAGCAGTTCATCTGGACAGGCCCCAGATACGCAGTATTTT
CDR3aa: CATSSSSGQAPDTQYF

j_gene: TRBJ2-7
abundance: NA
d_gene: TRBD2
v_gene: TRBV10-2
CDR3nt: TGCGCCAGCAGTGATCTAGCGGGGACCTACGAGCAGTACTTC
CDR3aa: CASSDLAGTYEQYF

j_gene: TRBJ2-5
abundance: NA
d_gene: NA
v_gene: TRBV19
CDR3nt: TGTGCCAGTAGTAAGAGCCCCCTCGAGACCCAGTACTTC
CDR3aa: CASSKSPLETQYF

j_gene: TRBJ2-1
abundance: NA
d_gene: NA
v_gene: TRBV9
CDR3nt: TGTGCCAGCAGCGTAGAGGGTCGGGGGTCCTACAATGAGCAGTTCTTC
CDR3aa: CASSVEGRGSYNEQFF

j_gene: TRBJ1-2
abundance: NA
d_gene: TRBD1
v_gene: TRBV10-3
CDR3nt: TGTGCCATCACAACAGGGGCCTATGGCTACACCTTC
CDR3aa: CAITTGAYGYTF

j_gene: TRBJ2-4
abundance: NA
d_gene: TRBD2
v_gene: TRBV18
CDR3nt: TGTGCCAGCTCACCTACGGGAGGGGGTGGAAACATTCAGTACTTC
CDR3aa: CASSPTGGGGNIQYF

j_gene: TRBJ2-7
abundance: NA
d_gene: TRBD2
v_gene: TRBV7-9
CDR3nt: TGTGCCAGCAGCTCAACCGGGACTAGCGGGTACGAGCAGTACTTC
CDR3aa: CASSSTGTSGYEQYF

j_gene: TRBJ2-2
abundance: NA
d_gene: TRBD1
v_gene: TRBV2
CDR3nt: TGTGCCAGCAGTGACCCCCGGGACAGACAAACCGGGGAGCTGTTTTTT
CDR3aa: CASSDPRDRQTGELFF

j_gene: TRBJ1-2
abundance: NA
d_gene: TRBD1
v_gene: TRBV2
CDR3nt: TGTGCCAGCACCCAAGGGACAGGGGACTACTATGGCTACACCTTC
CDR3aa: CASTQGTGDYYGYTF

j_gene: TRBJ1-2
abundance: NA
d_gene: NA
v_gene: TRBV6-6
CDR3nt: TGTGCCAGCAGTTACCCAGGGGACTATGGCTACACCTTC
CDR3aa: CASSYPGDYGYTF

j_gene: TRBJ1-1
abundance: once
d_gene: NA
v_gene: TRBV18
CDR3nt: TGTGCCAGCTCACCACCTCGACCAGGGGAAGCTTTCTTT
CDR3aa: CASSPPRPGEAFF

j_gene: TRBJ1-1
abundance: once
d_gene: NA
v_gene: TRBV11-3
CDR3nt: TGTGCCAGCAGCCAGGGGCAGCGGAACACTGAAGCTTTCTTT
CDR3aa: CASSQGQRNTEAFF

j_gene: TRBJ2-7
abundance: NA
d_gene: TRBD1
v_gene: TRBV19
CDR3nt: TGTGCCAGTAGTACCTCCGGGACAGGGGGACGCGAGCAGTACTTC
CDR3aa: CASSTSGTGGREQYF

j_gene: TRBJ2-7
abundance: NA
d_gene: TRBD1
v_gene: TRBV7-6
CDR3nt: TGTGCCAGCAGCCCGAGGACAGGCTACGAGCAGTACTTC
CDR3aa: CASSPRTGYEQYF

j_gene: TRBJ1-5
abundance: NA
d_gene: NA
v_gene: TRBV6-5
CDR3nt: TGTGCCAGCAGTTACCTACAGGGTGACCAGCCCCAGCATTTT
CDR3aa: CASSYLQGDQPQHF

j_gene: TRBJ1-1
abundance: few
d_gene: TRBD1
v_gene: TRBV2
CDR3nt: TGTGCCAGCAGTGACGGACAGGGTGAAGCTTTCTTT
CDR3aa: CASSDGQGEAFF

j_gene: TRBJ2-5
abundance: NA
d_gene: TRBD1
v_gene: TRBV5-1
CDR3nt: TGCGCCAGCAGCTCGGGACAGGGGGAAGAGACCCAGTACTTC
CDR3aa: CASSSGQGEETQYF

j_gene: TRBJ2-7
abundance: few
d_gene: TRBD2
v_gene: TRBV7-9
CDR3nt: TGTGCCAGCAGAGGCGGCGGGGGCTACGAGCAGTACTTC
CDR3aa: CASRGGGGYEQYF

j_gene: TRBJ2-5
abundance: NA
d_gene: TRBD2
v_gene: TRBV10-2
CDR3nt: TGCGCCAGCAGGACTAGCGGGCCCCAAGAGACCCAGTACTTC
CDR3aa: CASRTSGPQETQYF

j_gene: TRBJ1-4
abundance: NA
d_gene: TRBD1
v_gene: TRBV27
CDR3nt: TGTGCCAGCAGTTTATACAGGGGCGAGGAAAAACTGTTTTTT
CDR3aa: CASSLYRGEEKLFF

j_gene: TRBJ1-4
abundance: NA
d_gene: NA
v_gene: TRBV6-5
CDR3nt: TGTGCCAGCAGTTCGGGGAATCCTGAAAAACTGTTTTTT
CDR3aa: CASSSGNPEKLFF

j_gene: TRBJ1-3
abundance: once
d_gene: TRBD1
v_gene: TRBV9
CDR3nt: TGTGCCAGCAGCCCCCACCCCTGGACAGGGGGCGATGGAAACACCATATATTTT
CDR3aa: CASSPHPWTGGDGNTIYF